This TCR beta chain stems from a study of T cell repertoires in cytomegalovirus infection. Across the whole study: Shared public TCR beta signatures pointed to both CMV infection and a matching HLA type.

This CDR3 is 14 amino acids long. V dropped 3 bases and J dropped 5; count of bases not matched to a gene: 4. A single record per CDR3 protein comes from TCRdb applying MiXCR to the reads. The table lists about 260,000 distinct CDR3 sequences, 12% to 15% of them singletons, with around 8.1% in the top ten. Whole-study results and caveats: The ex vivo response was dominated by HLA-C-restricted CMV-specific TCR beta clonotypes.

Regarding this clonotype: Its antigen is unidentified.

The chain has TRBV12-3 or TRBV12-4 and TRBJ2-1, with 7 bases fitting TRBD1. Input material: PBMCs. This sequence originates from a human donor in good health (CMV status not recorded). Some clones in this sample may be carry-over from other donors' samples. The CDR3 DNA follows: TGTGCCAGCAGTTTCACGGGACAGAACAATGAGCAGTTCTTC. Encoded protein: CASSFTGQNNEQFF.